Here is one T cell receptor (beta chain) with its context. Antigen specificity is unknown. The sample comes from a study of graft-versus-host responses after intestinal transplantation. For the study at large: Recipients got multivisceral, liver-intestinal, or isolated intestinal transplants. All recipients were given anti-thymocyte globulin induction, and tacrolimus and steroids were then administered for three to four years.

Study-wide results and caveats: Among recipient marrow samples, GvH clones were found; some appeared first in ileum or blood. An association linked early post-transplant HvG declines with peak circulating GvH clone levels.

Sequencing used immunoSEQ multiplex PCR; TCRdb keeps in-frame clones, though not all of them. The sample includes around 110,000 clones, more than 85% seen only once; the top ten take less than 1.5%. Germline V gives CDR1 LGHNA, CDR2 YSLEER. Trimming stripped 0 bases from V and 1 base from J, with 10 bases between. The CDR3 runs to 16 residues. The source was unstimulated CD8+ T cells sorted from spleen or lymph node cells, collected before transplant. The chain couples TRBV4-3 to TRBJ1-3, with D maybe TRBD1 (6 bases). This TCR came from a human donor who was the organ donor for an intestinal transplant. The CDR3 is CASSQDRGFSGNTIYF. In nucleotides, the CDR3 is TGCGCCAGCAGCCAAGACAGGGGCTTTTCTGGAAACACCATATATTTT.